These T cell receptor beta chains were read from a single sample in a study of radiotherapy plus CTLA-4 blockade in lung cancer. Sequencing was performed with immunoSEQ multiplex PCR; in TCRdb, only in-frame clones are kept and a portion is missing. The table shows about 24,000 clones, with roughly 70% occurring only once. The sequencing used peripheral blood, collected from a patient treated with radiotherapy plus ipilimumab. These receptors were taken from a human donor with non-small cell lung cancer whose response to radiotherapy plus ipilimumab could not be evaluated. Each CDR3 is given with its conserved first and last residue. D genes are given only for firm matches. Size tells how often a clone was seen (once, few, many) or the class of an expanded clone, and some rows leave it out.

v_call,clone_size,cdr3_length,d_call,j_call,cdr3_aa,cdr3_nt
TRBV7-2,-,15,TRBD1,TRBJ2-7,CASSSQGQGSYEQYF,TGTGCCAGCAGCTCCCAGGGACAGGGCTCCTACGAGCAGTACTTC
TRBV2,few,15,TRBD1,TRBJ1-5,CASSRTGQGNQPQHF,TGTGCCAGCAGCCGGACAGGTCAGGGCAATCAGCCCCAGCATTTT
TRBV14,-,15,TRBD1,TRBJ2-7,CASSRQTGGNYEQYF,TGTGCCAGCAGCCGCCAAACAGGGGGCAACTACGAGCAGTACTTC
TRBV30,-,15,TRBD2,TRBJ2-3,CAWSSLAGATDTQYF,TGTGCCTGGAGTAGTCTAGCGGGAGCCACAGATACGCAGTATTTT
TRBV6-6,-,14,TRBD2,TRBJ2-3,CASTTGGGQDTQYF,TGTGCCAGCACCACCGGGGGGGGGCAAGATACGCAGTATTTT
TRBV7-9,few,13,TRBD2,TRBJ2-3,CASSLEGRAPQYF,TGTGCCAGCAGCTTAGAGGGGAGGGCTCCGCAGTATTTT
TRBV5-1,-,16,TRBD1,TRBJ1-6,CASSYQPGQQNSPLHF,TGCGCCAGCAGCTATCAGCCGGGACAGCAGAATTCACCCCTCCACTTT
TRBV19,-,14,TRBD1,TRBJ1-1,CASSNRGRNTEAFF,TGTGCCAGTAGTAACAGGGGAAGGAACACTGAAGCTTTCTTT
TRBV7-6,-,15,-,TRBJ2-1,CASSRTGSSYNEQFF,TGTGCCAGCAGCAGAACCGGGAGCTCCTACAATGAGCAGTTCTTC
TRBV18,once,15,TRBD2,TRBJ2-2,CASSPGGSRTGELFF,TGTGCCAGCTCACCAGGCGGGAGCAGAACCGGGGAGCTGTTTTTT
TRBV2,-,12,-,TRBJ1-2,CASTTGPYGYTF,TGTGCCAGCACCACAGGGCCGTATGGCTACACCTTC
TRBV7-8,-,15,-,TRBJ1-4,CASSLSGATNEKLFF,TGTGCCAGCAGCTTGTCCGGGGCAACTAATGAAAAACTGTTTTTT
TRBV9,-,16,TRBD1,TRBJ2-7,CASSVRGTGGQSEQYF,TGTGCCAGCAGCGTCCGAGGGACAGGGGGCCAGAGCGAGCAGTACTTC
TRBV7-2,-,15,-,TRBJ2-7,CASSPGAGRSYEQYF,TGTGCCAGCAGCCCTGGGGCAGGACGCTCCTACGAGCAGTACTTC
TRBV9,-,13,TRBD2,TRBJ2-7,CASSRGGSYEQYF,TGTGCCAGCAGCCGGGGGGGATCCTACGAGCAGTACTTC
TRBV7-3,-,14,-,TRBJ1-2,CASSLMGSQGGYTF,TGTGCCAGCAGCTTAATGGGGTCCCAGGGCGGCTACACCTTC
TRBV7-8,-,15,-,TRBJ1-1,CASSSRRNENTEAFF,TGTGCCAGCAGCTCTAGAAGGAACGAGAACACTGAAGCTTTCTTT
TRBV29-1,-,14,-,TRBJ1-3,CSVKGLEGGNTIYF,TGCAGCGTTAAGGGTTTGGAGGGAGGAAACACCATATATTTT
TRBV5-1,-,15,-,TRBJ2-3,CASSPIGSSPDTQYF,TGCGCCAGCAGCCCGATCGGGAGTTCCCCAGATACGCAGTATTTT
TRBV4-2,-,14,-,TRBJ1-6,CASSQEGARSPLHF,TGTGCCAGCAGCCAAGAGGGGGCCAGGTCACCCCTCCACTTT
TRBV29-1,few,13,-,TRBJ1-2,CSVAKEANYGYTF,TGCAGCGTTGCTAAGGAGGCTAACTATGGCTACACCTTC
TRBV11-2,few,15,-,TRBJ2-7,CASNSGQGITYEQYF,TGTGCCAGCAACTCCGGCCAGGGAATCACCTACGAGCAGTACTTC
TRBV11-3,-,17,-,TRBJ2-1,CASSLGSGRGLFYEQFF,TGTGCCAGCAGCTTAGGATCCGGAAGGGGTTTATTCTATGAGCAGTTCTTC
TRBV10-1,few,14,TRBD2,TRBJ2-7,CASSEAGRTYEQYF,TGCGCCAGCAGTGAAGCCGGGAGGACCTACGAGCAGTACTTC
TRBV6-5,few,12,-,TRBJ1-3,CASRGGGNTIYF,TGTGCCAGCAGAGGAGGGGGAAACACCATATATTTT
TRBV7-2,-,12,-,TRBJ2-3,CASSSFSDTQYF,TGTGCCAGCAGCTCTTTCTCAGATACGCAGTATTTT
TRBV7-3,-,12,TRBD2,TRBJ2-1,CASRGLGNEQFF,TGTGCCAGCCGGGGACTAGGAAATGAGCAGTTCTTC
TRBV4-3,-,15,-,TRBJ2-7,CASSQVFGASYEQYF,TGCGCCAGCAGCCAAGTATTTGGGGCTTCCTACGAGCAGTACTTC
TRBV18,-,15,TRBD1,TRBJ2-2,CASSLKTGFTGELFF,TGTGCCAGCTCACTCAAGACAGGGTTCACCGGGGAGCTGTTTTTT
TRBV7-6,-,16,TRBD1,TRBJ2-2,CASSPLRTGGTGELFF,TGTGCCAGCAGCCCCTTGAGGACAGGCGGCACCGGGGAGCTGTTTTTT
TRBV18,-,15,-,TRBJ1-1,CASSRAGEMNTEAFF,TGTGCCAGCTCCCGGGCGGGGGAGATGAACACTGAAGCTTTCTTT
TRBV7-9,-,19,TRBD2,TRBJ2-2,CASSMGGTVETRNTGELFF,TGTGCCAGCAGCATGGGGGGGACCGTAGAAACCAGAAACACCGGGGAGCTGTTTTTT
TRBV7-2,-,16,TRBD1,TRBJ2-7,CASSLGFGTGFYEQYF,TGTGCCAGCAGCTTAGGATTTGGGACAGGGTTTTACGAGCAGTACTTC
TRBV19,-,15,-,TRBJ1-1,CASSMRGSMNTEAFF,TGTGCCAGTAGTATGCGGGGCTCCATGAACACTGAAGCTTTCTTT